This T cell receptor beta chain emerged from a study of Graves' ophthalmopathy and Graves' hyperthyroidism. As concerns this clonotype: Its matching antigen is unknown.

Pregnant or lactating patients and those with other autoimmune diseases or uncontrolled infections were excluded. Findings and caveats of the study: Its predictions of ophthalmopathy progression gave the model over 70% sensitivity and about 78% specificity. Ophthalmopathy and stable hyperthyroidism were discriminated by a 13-signature model, with roughly 86% sensitivity and about 76% specificity. Most thyroid clonotypes expanded beyond 0.001 frequency were also found in blood.

The CDR3 is made up of 14 amino acids. Per germline, CDR1 ENHRY and CDR2 SYGVKD. The V and J ends lost 11 bases and 5 bases respectively, with 19 bases between them. TCR beta CDR3 amplification used RNA transcripts. An initial RT-PCR round employing HTBI primers preceded a second-round multiplex PCR. In TCRdb, the multiplex PCR reads were re-called with MiXCR into one record per CDR3 protein. The sample records roughly 1.1 million distinct CDR3 sequences, about two fifths being singletons. The sequenced material came from peripheral blood or thyroid tissue (not recorded which). The origin of this receptor is an adult man with Graves' hyperthyroidism. The V call is TRBV10-3, the J call TRBJ1-5; TRBD1 might be the D (6 bases). CDR3 in DNA: TGTGCCGGCGGGGGGGCTTGGGGAGATCAGCCCCAGCATTTT. It translates to CAGGGAWGDQPQHF.